These 8 T cell receptor beta chains share one sample of origin, sequenced in a study of T cell responses to AZD1222 COVID-19 vaccine. Measured with immunoSEQ multiplex PCR; TCRdb has only the in-frame clones, and not every one. The table records some 200,000 clones, approximately 91% of them present only once. Specimen: peripheral blood, collected 28 days after the second AZD1222 dose. These receptors came from an adult who received the AZD1222 COVID-19 vaccine.

The chain couples TRBV9 to TRBJ2-7; D not resolved. V lost 4 bases, J lost 1 base, and 12 bases lay in between. The CDR3 has 14 residues. Germline CDR1 SGDLS, CDR2 YYNGEE. CDR3 protein: CASSPWLGSYEQYF. In DNA form, the CDR3 reads TGTGCCAGCAGCCCCTGGCTTGGATCCTACGAGCAGTACTTC. Drawing the rest from reference TRBV9 and TRBJ2-7, the complete variable domain is DSGVTQTPKHLITATGQRVTLRCSPRSGDLSVYWYQQSLDQGLQFLIQYYNGEERAKGNILERFSAQQFPDLHSELNLSSLELGDSALYFCASSPWLGSYEQYFGPGTRLTVT.

In its sample, this clone was seen once. V and J are TRBV7-9 and TRBJ1-5; 8 nucleotides align to TRBD1. CDR3 length: 15 residues. Germline V gene data show CDR1 as SEHNR and CDR2 as FQNEAQ (reference sequence). The junction had 6 bases not matched to a gene; V was cut back by 5 bases and J by 3 bases. Written as DNA, the CDR3 is TGTGCCAGCAGCCCCGACAGGGGCCTCAATCAGCCCCAGCATTTT. Translated: CASSPDRGLNQPQHF.

V is TRBV4-3 and J is TRBJ2-3, with 10 bases matching TRBD1. V was pared by 1 base and J by 5 bases, with 3 bases of the junction left unmatched. Germline CDR1 reads LGHNA; CDR2 reads YSLEER. The CDR3 is 15 amino acids. This CDR3 reads CASSQGQGALDTQYF. The CDR3, as DNA: TGCGCCAGCAGCCAAGGACAGGGGGCCCTAGATACGCAGTATTTT.

CDR3 sequence: CAWNLGLRQGSDEQFF. The CDR3 bases are TGTGCCTGGAACTTGGGTCTGCGACAGGGAAGTGATGAGCAGTTCTTC. The genes are TRBV30 and TRBJ2-1, with 7 bases matching TRBD1. This CDR3 is 16 amino acids long. Trimming at V came to 4 bases and at J to 8 bases, leaving 17 bases not matched to a gene. Germline CDR1 is GTSNPN and CDR2 is SVGIG (reference sequence).

The chain couples TRBV10-3 to TRBJ2-7; 7 nucleotides align to TRBD1. Germline trimming cut 4 bases from V and 3 bases from J; bases unmatched to any gene: 9. Germline CDR1 ENHRY, CDR2 SYGVKD. The CDR3 consists of 15 residues. The CDR3 coding sequence is TGTGCCATCAGTGCGGTTTCGACAGGGAACTACGAGCAGTACTTC. The encoded protein is CAISAVSTGNYEQYF.

The rearrangement uses TRBV10-1 and TRBJ2-3; no firm D call. CDR3 size: 14 residues. V lost 0 bases to trimming and J lost 3 bases, with 7 bases between them. Germline assignment: CDR1 WNHNN and CDR2 SYGVQD (reference sequence). CDR3 protein: CASSESWGTDTQYF. The CDR3 nucleotides read TGCGCCAGCAGTGAGTCGTGGGGAACAGATACGCAGTATTTT.

The chain carries TRBV7-3 and TRBJ2-3, with 7 bases that match TRBD2. The V and J ends lost 4 bases and 3 bases, in that order; junction bases with no gene match: 13. The CDR3 length is 17 residues. CDR1 SGHTA and CDR2 FQGTGA come from the germline V gene. In DNA form, the CDR3 reads TGTGCCAGCAGCTCTGGTGTTAGCGGGTTAAGGACAGATACGCAGTATTTT. This gives the protein CASSSGVSGLRTDTQYF.

The rearrangement uses TRBV7-9 and TRBJ2-7; unclear D gene. The CDR3 spans 12 residues. Germline values: CDR1 SEHNR, CDR2 FQNEAQ (reference sequence). V lost 5 bases to trimming and J lost 4 bases, with 9 bases between them. CDR3 nucleotides: TGTGCCAGCAGCCCCGAAATATACGAGCAGTACTTC. Translation gives CASSPEIYEQYF.